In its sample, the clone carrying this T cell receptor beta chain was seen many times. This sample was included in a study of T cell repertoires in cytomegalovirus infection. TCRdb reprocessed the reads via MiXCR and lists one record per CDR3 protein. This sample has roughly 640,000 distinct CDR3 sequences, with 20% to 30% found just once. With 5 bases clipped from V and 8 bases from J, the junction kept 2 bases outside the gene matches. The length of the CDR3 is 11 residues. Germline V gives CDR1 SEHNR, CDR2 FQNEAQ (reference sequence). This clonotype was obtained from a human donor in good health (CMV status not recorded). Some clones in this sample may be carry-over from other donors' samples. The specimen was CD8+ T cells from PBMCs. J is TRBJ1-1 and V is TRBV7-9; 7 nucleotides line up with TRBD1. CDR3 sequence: CASSPGGEAFF. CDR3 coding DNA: TGTGCCAGCAGCCCAGGGGGAGAAGCTTTCTTT.